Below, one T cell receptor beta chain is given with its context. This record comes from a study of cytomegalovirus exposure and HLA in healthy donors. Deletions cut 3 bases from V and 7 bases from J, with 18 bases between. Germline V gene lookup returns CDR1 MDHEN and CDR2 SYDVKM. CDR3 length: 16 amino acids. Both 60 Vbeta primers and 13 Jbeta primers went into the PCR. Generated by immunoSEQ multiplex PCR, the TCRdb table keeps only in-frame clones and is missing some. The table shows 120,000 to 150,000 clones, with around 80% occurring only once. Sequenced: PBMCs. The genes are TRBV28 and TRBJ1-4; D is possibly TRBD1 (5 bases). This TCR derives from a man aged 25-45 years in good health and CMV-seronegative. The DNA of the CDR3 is TGTGCCAGCAGTTTGCCCACCGTAGGGGAAGGTGAAAAACTGTTTTTT. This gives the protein CASSLPTVGEGEKLFF.